This note documents a single T cell receptor (beta chain) sequence. There was one heparinised blood draw per donor, averaging about 100 mL. Sorted populations were all over 95% pure. The sample originates from a study of beta chain features in type 1 diabetes. The study reverse transcribed the entire isolated RNA, so it sequenced expressed TCRB transcripts. The data were produced by immunoSEQ multiplex PCR, yet TCRdb's version contains in-frame clones alone and is incomplete. The table has under 90,000 clones, about a third seen once. Material for sequencing was stem cell memory CD4+ T cells from blood. The origin of this receptor is a woman aged 18 to 35 in good health.

The CDR3 spells CASSLTKGRMDQPQHF. The CDR3, as DNA: TGTGCCAGCAGCTTGACGAAGGGGCGAATGGATCAGCCCCAGCATTTT. The V and J genes are TRBV5-8 and TRBJ1-5; a weak D match, TRBD1 (5 bases). This CDR3 has 16 residues. The germline CDR1 and CDR2 sequences are SGHTS and YDEGEE. V was clipped by 1 base and J by 5 bases, with 16 bases between them.